This entry lists 7 T cell receptor beta chains sequenced from one sample in a study of T cells after yellow fever vaccination. A single record per CDR3 protein comes from TCRdb applying MiXCR to the 5' RACE reads. The table lists more than 450,000 distinct CDR3 sequences, roughly a fifth of them singletons. The material sequenced was PBMCs, taken approximately 22 days after the first yellow fever vaccination. All receptors come from a man between 18 and 29 years old who received the YFV17D yellow fever vaccine.

The chain is built from TRBV12-3 or TRBV12-4 and TRBJ1-2; D is unclear. Trimming shortened V by 8 bases and J by 4 bases, and 17 bases separated the two germline ends. The CDR3 length is 14 residues. The CDR3 here is CASRSVLSLYGYTF. The CDR3 DNA reads as TGTGCCAGCCGTTCGGTCCTTTCCCTCTATGGCTACACCTTC.

This clonotype showed up just a few times. The rearrangement links TRBV7-2 to TRBJ1-6, with 8 bases fitting TRBD1. In germline, CDR1 is SGHTA, CDR2 FQGNSA. CDR3 size: 15 residues. J was trimmed by 9 bases and V by 5 bases; bases with no gene match: 9. CDR3: CASSPDRGYGSPLHF. CDR3 bases: TGTGCCAGCAGCCCCGACAGGGGATACGGTTCACCCCTCCACTTT.

The V and J genes are TRBV7-9 and TRBJ2-7; the D is unclear. Germline V gene lookup returns CDR1 SEHNR and CDR2 FQNEAQ (reference sequence). The CDR3 is 13 residues long. Trimming took 4 bases from V and 2 from J, leaving 9 bases between them. CDR3: CASSSPVAYEQYF. The CDR3 bases are TGTGCCAGCAGCTCGCCGGTCGCCTACGAGCAGTACTTC. Full variable domain (rest looked up from reference TRBV7-9 and TRBJ2-7): DTGVSQNPRHKITKRGQNVTFRCDPISEHNRLYWYRQTLGQGPEFLTYFQNEAQLEKSRLLSDRFSAERPKGSFSTLEIQRTEQGDSAMYLCASSSPVAYEQYFGPGTRLTVT.

In this sample, this clonotype turned up a few times. The CDR3 reads CSAGSGGAGGSQYF. Here the CDR3 DNA reads TGCAGTGCTGGTAGCGGGGGGGCTGGAGGGTCCCAGTACTTC. The chain has TRBV20-1 and TRBJ2-5; the match to TRBD2 covers 11 bases. The germline gives CDR1 DFQATT, CDR2 SNEGSKA (reference sequence). The length of the CDR3 is 14 residues. V trimming: 5 bases; J trimming: 9 bases; junction bases outside the gene matches: 11.

The V and J genes are TRBV4-3 and TRBJ1-4; perhaps TRBD1 as D (5 bases). Germline values: CDR1 LGHNA, CDR2 YSLEER. The CDR3 runs 15 residues. Trimming stripped 5 bases from V and 8 bases from J, with 18 bases between. The CDR3 sequence is CASSARGSIDEKLFF. The DNA for the CDR3 is TGCGCCAGCAGCGCAAGGGGATCAATTGACGAAAAACTGTTTTTT.

The CDR3: CASSLRGSPYNEQFF. The CDR3 bases are TGTGCCAGCAGCCTGCGGGGGTCCCCCTACAATGAGCAGTTCTTC. This rearrangement joins TRBV3-1 to TRBJ2-1, with 7 bases lining up with TRBD2. The CDR3 contains 15 residues. CDR1 is LGHDT and CDR2 is YNNKEL in the germline V gene (reference sequence). The junction had 5 bases not matched to a gene; V was cut back by 4 bases and J by 2 bases.

The chain employs TRBV7-8 and TRBJ2-7; TRBD1 matches 10 bases. The length of the CDR3 is 14 residues. Trimming at V came to 3 bases and at J to 4 bases, leaving 3 bases not matched to a gene. CDR1 SGHVS and CDR2 FQNEAQ come from the germline V gene. This chain's CDR3 is CASSLGTGVYEQYV. The CDR3, as DNA: TGTGCCAGCAGCTTGGGGACAGGGGTTTACGAGCAGTACGTC.